Following are 26 T cell receptor beta chains from one sample sequenced in a study of blood T cell repertoires in COVID-19. Sequencing used immunoSEQ multiplex PCR; TCRdb keeps in-frame clones, though not all of them. The repertoire has 19,000 or so clones, roughly 90% of them found once; the top ten carry approximately 19%. The sample taken for sequencing was peripheral blood. These receptors all come from a man between 65 and 85 years old with active COVID-19.

J is TRBJ2-6 and V is TRBV19; 7 bases map to TRBD2. V dropped 2 bases and J dropped 2; count of bases not matched to a gene: 6. The CDR3 runs to 17 residues. Germline lookup yields CDR1 LNHDA and CDR2 SQIVND (reference sequence). CDR3: CASSILGGVPGANVLTF. The CDR3 nucleotides read TGTGCCAGTAGTATACTGGGAGGGGTGCCTGGGGCCAACGTCCTGACTTTC.

The rearrangement joins TRBV3-1 (or the pseudogene TRBV3-2) to TRBJ1-1, with a possible D match to TRBD1 (5 bases). The CDR3 is 13 residues long. CDR1 LGHDT and CDR2 YNNKEL come from the germline V gene (reference sequence). V was pared by 3 bases and J by 5 bases, with 10 bases between. CDR3 sequence reads: CASSQAGRTEAFF. The CDR3 DNA sequence: TGTGCCAGCAGCCAGGCAGGGCGGACTGAAGCTTTCTTT.

This clone was observed a few times. The chain recombines TRBV5-4 with TRBJ2-7, with TRBD2 identical over 12 bases. The CDR3 is 14 amino acids. Germline CDR1 reads SGHNT; CDR2 reads YYREEE (reference sequence). Germline trimming cut 0 bases from V and 9 bases from J; bases unmatched to any gene: 4. The chain's CDR3 is CASSLGLAGDGQYF. The CDR3 DNA reads as TGTGCCAGCAGCTTGGGACTAGCGGGGGATGGGCAGTACTTC. The whole variable domain, remainder taken from reference TRBV5-4 and TRBJ2-7, is ETGVTQSPTHLIKTRGQQVTLRCSSQSGHNTVSWYQQALGQGPQFIFQYYREEENGRGNFPPRFSGLQFPNYSSELNVNALELDDSALYLCASSLGLAGDGQYFGPGTRLTVT.

The gene calls are TRBV7-3 and TRBJ1-1; D perhaps matches TRBD1 (5 bases). CDR1 is SGHTA and CDR2 is FQGTGA in the germline V gene. The CDR3 totals 13 residues. Trimming took off 4 bases at V and 4 bases at J, with 10 bases between the two ends. Here the CDR3 reads CASSSAGRTEAFF. The CDR3 DNA follows: TGTGCCAGCAGCTCGGCAGGGCGCACTGAAGCTTTCTTT.

The chain joins TRBV4-2 to TRBJ2-1; 8 bases align to TRBD2. This CDR3 comprises 15 residues. Germline loops: CDR1 LGHNA, CDR2 YNFKEQ. V trimming: 3 bases; J trimming: 10 bases; junction bases outside the gene matches: 11. The CDR3 is CASSHQGEAGEEQFF. The DNA of the CDR3 is TGTGCCAGCAGCCACCAAGGGGAAGCGGGAGAGGAGCAGTTCTTC.

A single count supports this clone. V and J are TRBV11-3 and TRBJ1-1; no clear D. CDR3 length: 14 amino acids. The ends were cut back, 1 base at V and 1 base at J, with 7 bases in the middle. The germline gives CDR1 SGHNT, CDR2 YENEEA. CDR3 sequence reads: CASSLVRRNTEAFF. CDR3 bases: TGTGCCAGCAGCTTAGTTAGAAGGAACACTGAAGCTTTCTTT.

This clone was seen only once. The chain recombines TRBV19 with TRBJ1-1; 7 bases agree with TRBD1. CDR3 length: 13 amino acids. With 6 bases clipped from V and 2 bases from J, the junction kept 3 bases outside the gene matches. CDR1 and CDR2 (germline): LNHDA, SQIVND (reference sequence). The CDR3 here is CASSGQVNTEAFF. The CDR3 bases are TGTGCCAGTAGCGGACAGGTTAACACTGAAGCTTTCTTT.

This clone has a single count. The chain recombines TRBV2 with TRBJ2-7, with TRBD2 as a possible D gene (5 bases). The CDR3 totals 15 residues. Germline CDR1 and CDR2: SNHLY and FYNNEI. With 5 bases removed from V and 0 bases from J, the gap between germline ends came to 14 bases. CDR3 coding DNA: TGTGCCAGCAGTCTACTGACTGGGAGCTCCTACGAGCAGTACTTC. Translating gives CASSLLTGSSYEQYF. The full variable domain, rest sourced from reference TRBV2 and TRBJ2-7, is EPEVTQTPSHQVTQMGQEVILRCVPISNHLYFYWYRQILGQKVEFLVSFYNNEISEKSEIFDDQFSVERPDGSNFTLKIRSTKLEDSAMYFCASSLLTGSSYEQYFGPGTRLTVT.

The CDR3 spells CASSQQGAQGYTF. CDR3 coding DNA: TGTGCCAGCAGTCAACAGGGGGCTCAGGGCTACACCTTC. The chain links TRBV7-6 to TRBJ1-2; 9 nucleotides line up with TRBD1. In germline, CDR1 is SGHVS, CDR2 FNYEAQ. This CDR3 has 13 residues. V lost 6 bases, J lost 8 bases, and 7 bases stayed unmatched. Drawing the rest from reference TRBV7-6 and TRBJ1-2, the complete variable domain is GAGVSQSPRYKVTKRGQDVALRCDPISGHVSLYWYRQALGQGPEFLTYFNYEAQQDKSGLPNDRFSAERPEGSISTLTIQRTEQRDSAMYRCASSQQGAQGYTFGSGTRLTVV.

The chain links TRBV5-1 to TRBJ2-3, with TRBD2 matching over 7 bases. The CDR3 runs 15 residues. Germline assignment: CDR1 SGHRS and CDR2 YFSETQ. Unmatched junction bases numbered 5, after V lost 1 base and J lost 3 bases. The CDR3 region has the DNA TGCGCCAGCAGCTTGCCGGGAGGTGGTACAGATACGCAGTATTTT. Its protein is CASSLPGGGTDTQYF.

This chain uses TRBV9 with TRBJ1-3; D remains unclear. This CDR3 is built from 16 residues. Trimming removed 2 bases at V and 0 bases at J, with 12 bases between. Germline loops: CDR1 SGDLS, CDR2 YYNGEE. The chain's CDR3 is CASSVQAGLSGNTIYF. Here the CDR3 DNA reads TGTGCCAGCAGCGTCCAGGCAGGTCTCTCTGGAAACACCATATATTTT.

This clone was seen more than once but under ten times. The gene calls are TRBV7-9 and TRBJ1-5, with D hard to call. The CDR3 spans 12 residues. V was shortened by 5 bases and J by 1 base, with 3 bases between the two germline ends. The germline gives CDR1 SEHNR, CDR2 FQNEAQ (reference sequence). CDR3 coding DNA: TGTGCCAGCAGCCTAAGCAATCAGCCCCAGCATTTT. It is translated as CASSLSNQPQHF.

The chain employs TRBV11-3 and TRBJ2-7, with D possibly being TRBD1 (5 bases). Germline assignment: CDR1 SGHNT and CDR2 YENEEA. V was cut by 3 bases and J by 5 bases, with 11 bases left in between. The CDR3 contains 13 residues. The CDR3 coding sequence is TGTGCCAGCAGCTTGGTCCTGGGGCACGAGCAGTACTTC. This codes for CASSLVLGHEQYF.

The chain employs TRBV2 and TRBJ2-1, with D possibly being TRBD1 (6 bases). Trimming pared 6 bases from V and 6 bases from J, leaving 18 bases between. Germline V gives CDR1 SNHLY, CDR2 FYNNEI. The CDR3 runs 15 residues. CDR3 region: CASSGNRVGGNEQFF. The CDR3 nucleotides read TGTGCCAGCAGCGGGAACAGGGTGGGCGGCAATGAGCAGTTCTTC.

This chain links TRBV7-8 with TRBJ2-5, with 11 bases lining up with TRBD2. Germline V gives CDR1 SGHVS, CDR2 FQNEAQ. This CDR3 is built from 16 residues. Trimming took 2 bases from V and 2 from J; bases not matched to a gene: 4. The CDR3 sequence is CASSLSLAGGQETQYF. The CDR3 DNA is TGTGCCAGCAGCTTATCGCTAGCGGGAGGACAAGAGACCCAGTACTTC.

The chain links TRBV2 to TRBJ1-1; tentative D call: TRBD1 (6 bases). V dropped 6 bases and J dropped 5 bases, with 19 bases sitting between them. Per germline, CDR1 SNHLY and CDR2 FYNNEI. The CDR3 length is 15 residues. CDR3 DNA: TGTGCCAGCAGCCCATTCACGGGGGGCTGGACTGAAGCTTTCTTT. As protein: CASSPFTGGWTEAFF.

This chain joins TRBV5-1 and TRBJ1-1; D is undetermined. The CDR3 has 14 amino acids. CDR1 is SGHRS and CDR2 is YFSETQ in the germline V gene. The germline V and J ends were trimmed by 0 bases and 4 bases, with 10 bases remaining between them. CDR3 sequence reads: CASSLEAVATEAFF. Written as DNA, the CDR3 is TGCGCCAGCAGCTTGGAAGCGGTGGCCACTGAAGCTTTCTTT.

The sample holds a few counts of this clone. The V call is TRBV3-1 (or the pseudogene TRBV3-2), the J call TRBJ2-1; 11 bases agree with TRBD2. Germline CDR1 reads LGHDT; CDR2 reads YNNKEL (reference sequence). The ends lost 0 bases at V and 7 bases at J; junction bases unmatched: 14. The CDR3 runs to 19 residues. The CDR3 bases are TGTGCCAGCAGCCAAGATTTCCCACTAGCGGGAGAGGATTTGAATGAGCAGTTCTTC. Its translation: CASSQDFPLAGEDLNEQFF.

The chain combines TRBV5-1 with TRBJ1-6; unclear D gene. The length of the CDR3 is 13 residues. Trimming removed 0 bases at V and 8 bases at J, with 6 bases between. The V gene's germline CDR1 is SGHRS and CDR2 YFSETQ. The CDR3 loop reads CASSLELDSPLHF. The DNA of the CDR3 is TGCGCCAGCAGCTTGGAACTGGATTCACCCCTCCACTTT.

The rearrangement uses TRBV7-8 and TRBJ2-7; tentative D call: TRBD2 (7 bases). The CDR3 totals 14 residues. Germline CDR1 and CDR2: SGHVS and FQNEAQ. Trimming pared 1 base from V and 6 bases from J, leaving 13 bases between. CDR3 sequence reads: CASSLGGAGVEQYF. CDR3 nucleotide sequence: TGTGCCAGCAGCTTAGGGGGGGCGGGGGTCGAGCAGTACTTC.

This chain joins TRBV2 and TRBJ2-3; D may be TRBD2 (5 bases). This CDR3 contains 16 residues. Germline assignment: CDR1 SNHLY and CDR2 FYNNEI. Trimming took 6 bases from V and 0 from J, leaving 16 bases between them. The CDR3 region has the DNA TGTGCCAGCAGCTCTAGCCTACTCTATAGCACAGATACGCAGTATTTT. Its protein is CASSSSLLYSTDTQYF.

The CDR3 region is CASRGDPGTEHF. Written as DNA, the CDR3 is TGTGCCAGCAGGGGAGACCCTGGGACAGAGCATTTT. This sequence joins TRBV2 and TRBJ1-5; 7 bases agree with TRBD1. Unmatched junction bases numbered 10, after V lost 6 bases and J lost 14 bases. Germline assignment: CDR1 SNHLY and CDR2 FYNNEI. This CDR3 has 12 residues.

This rearrangement joins TRBV2 to TRBJ2-1, with 10 bases identical to TRBD1. CDR1 SNHLY and CDR2 FYNNEI come from the germline V gene. The junction had 9 bases not matched to a gene; V was cut back by 6 bases and J by 7 bases. This CDR3 region has 15 residues. CDR3 residues: CASRLGQGQENEQFF. DNA of the CDR3: TGTGCCAGCAGACTGGGACAGGGGCAGGAGAATGAGCAGTTCTTC.

This rearrangement joins TRBV3-1 (or the pseudogene TRBV3-2) to TRBJ1-1; 10 bases match TRBD1. This CDR3 is built from 16 residues. V was clipped by 0 bases and J by 5 bases; unmatched bases: 6. From germline, CDR1 is LGHDT and CDR2 YNNKEL (reference sequence). CDR3 nucleotides: TGTGCCAGCAGCCAAGACGGGGGACAGGGGTGGACTGAAGCTTTCTTT. Residues: CASSQDGGQGWTEAFF.

This chain uses TRBV2 with TRBJ2-2, with D perhaps TRBD1 (5 bases). Trimming shortened V by 3 bases and J by 1 base, and 9 bases separated the two germline ends. Per germline, CDR1 SNHLY and CDR2 FYNNEI. This CDR3 has 15 amino acids. As DNA, the CDR3 is TGTGCCAGCAGTGATCAGGGCAGGAACACCGGGGAGCTGTTTTTT. Protein product: CASSDQGRNTGELFF.

CDR3 loop: CASSFQISFKFYEQYF. The CDR3 bases are TGTGCCAGCAGCTTTCAGATCTCCTTTAAATTCTACGAGCAGTACTTC. J is TRBJ2-7 and V is TRBV7-9; D is unclear. V was clipped by 3 bases and J by 3 bases, with 18 bases between them. Germline V gene sequence: CDR1 SEHNR, CDR2 FQNEAQ (reference sequence). The CDR3 extends over 16 amino acids.